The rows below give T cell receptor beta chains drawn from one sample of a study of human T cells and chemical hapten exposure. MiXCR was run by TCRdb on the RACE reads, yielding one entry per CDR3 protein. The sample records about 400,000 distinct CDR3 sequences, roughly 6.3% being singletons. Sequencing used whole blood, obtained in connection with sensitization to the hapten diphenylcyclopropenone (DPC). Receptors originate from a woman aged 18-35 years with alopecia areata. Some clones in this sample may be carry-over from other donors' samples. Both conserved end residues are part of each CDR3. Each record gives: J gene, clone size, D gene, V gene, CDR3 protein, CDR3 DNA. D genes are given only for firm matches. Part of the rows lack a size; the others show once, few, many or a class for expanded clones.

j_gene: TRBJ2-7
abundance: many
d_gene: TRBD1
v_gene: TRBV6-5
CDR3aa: CASSPQGVYYEQYF
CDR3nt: TGTGCCAGCAGTCCCCAGGGGGTATACTACGAGCAGTACTTC

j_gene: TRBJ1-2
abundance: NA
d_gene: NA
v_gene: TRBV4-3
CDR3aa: CASSQGFPNGYTF
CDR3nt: TGCGCCAGCAGCCAAGGCTTTCCTAATGGCTACACCTTC

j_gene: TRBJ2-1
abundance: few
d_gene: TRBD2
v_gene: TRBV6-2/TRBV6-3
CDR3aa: CASSYPLAGGLSSNEQFF
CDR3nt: TGTGCCAGCAGTTACCCCCTAGCGGGGGGGCTCTCGTCCAATGAGCAGTTCTTC

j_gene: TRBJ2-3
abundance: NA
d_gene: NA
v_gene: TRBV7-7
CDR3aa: CASSPRSGPQYF
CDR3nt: TGTGCTAGCAGCCCCCGGTCGGGGCCGCAGTATTTT

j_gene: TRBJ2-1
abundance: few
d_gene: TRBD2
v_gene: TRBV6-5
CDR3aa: CASSYSASGINEQFF
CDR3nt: TGTGCCAGCAGTTACTCGGCTAGCGGGATAAATGAGCAGTTCTTC

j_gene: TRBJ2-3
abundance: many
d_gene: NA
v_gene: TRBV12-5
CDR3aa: CASGLLFWDKSTDTQYF
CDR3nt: TGTGCTAGTGGTTTGCTCTTCTGGGACAAAAGCACAGATACGCAGTATTTT

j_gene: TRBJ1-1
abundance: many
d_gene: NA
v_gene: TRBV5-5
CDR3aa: CASSLGVTQGTEAFF
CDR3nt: TGTGCCAGCAGCTTGGGTGTTACACAGGGCACTGAAGCTTTCTTT

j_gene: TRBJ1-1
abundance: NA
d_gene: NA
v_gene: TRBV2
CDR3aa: CASSEMGPSYRLEAFF
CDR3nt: TGTGCCAGCAGTGAAATGGGACCAAGCTATCGGCTTGAAGCTTTCTTT

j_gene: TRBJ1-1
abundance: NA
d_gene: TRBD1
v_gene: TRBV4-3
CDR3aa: CASSQDPSDRERLTEAFF
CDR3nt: TGCGCCAGCAGCCAAGACCCGTCCGACAGGGAACGGTTAACTGAAGCTTTCTTT

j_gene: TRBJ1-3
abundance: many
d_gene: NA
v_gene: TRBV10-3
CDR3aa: CAITPSGNTIYF
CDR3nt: TGTGCCATCACCCCCTCTGGAAACACCATATATTTT

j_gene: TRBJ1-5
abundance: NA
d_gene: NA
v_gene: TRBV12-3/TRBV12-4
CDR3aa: CASSLSSLGQPQHF
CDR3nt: TGTGCCAGCAGTTTATCCTCCTTAGGTCAGCCCCAGCATTTT

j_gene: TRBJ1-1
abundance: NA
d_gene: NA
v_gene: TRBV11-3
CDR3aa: CASSLQGTGEAFF
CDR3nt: TGTGCCAGCAGCCTCCAGGGTACCGGGGAAGCTTTCTTT

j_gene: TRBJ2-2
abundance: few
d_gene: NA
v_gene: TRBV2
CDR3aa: CASFSDNTGELFF
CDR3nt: TGTGCCAGCTTCTCGGATAACACCGGGGAGCTGTTTTTT

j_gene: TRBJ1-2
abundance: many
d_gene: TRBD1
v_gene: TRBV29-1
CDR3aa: CSAKTGAGYTF
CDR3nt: TGCAGCGCGAAAACAGGGGCTGGCTACACCTTC

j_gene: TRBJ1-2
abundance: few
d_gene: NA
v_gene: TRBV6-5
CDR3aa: CASSKGSSGYTF
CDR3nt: TGTGCCAGCAGTAAGGGGAGTTCTGGCTACACCTTC

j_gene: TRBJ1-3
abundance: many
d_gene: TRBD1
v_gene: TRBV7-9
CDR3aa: CASSSDRGGGNTIYF
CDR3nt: TGTGCCAGCAGCTCGGACAGGGGAGGTGGAAACACCATATATTTT

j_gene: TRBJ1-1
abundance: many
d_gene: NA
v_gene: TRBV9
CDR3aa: CASSVSQSTEAFF
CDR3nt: TGTGCCAGCAGCGTATCCCAGAGCACTGAAGCTTTCTTT

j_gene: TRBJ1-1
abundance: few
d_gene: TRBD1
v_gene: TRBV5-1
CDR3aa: CASSFDRGVGEAFF
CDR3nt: TGCGCCAGCAGCTTTGACAGGGGAGTTGGTGAAGCTTTCTTT

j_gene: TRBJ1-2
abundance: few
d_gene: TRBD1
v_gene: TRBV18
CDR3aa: CASSPVDRGLIYGYTF
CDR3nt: TGTGCCAGCTCACCGGTGGACAGGGGGCTGATCTATGGCTACACCTTC

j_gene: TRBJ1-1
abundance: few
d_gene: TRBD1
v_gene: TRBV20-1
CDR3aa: CSASGQASWTEAFF
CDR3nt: TGCAGTGCTAGCGGACAGGCTTCCTGGACTGAAGCTTTCTTT

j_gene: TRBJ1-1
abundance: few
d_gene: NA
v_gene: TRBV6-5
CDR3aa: CASSYSNKALNTEAFF
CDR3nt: TGTGCCAGCAGTTACTCGAACAAGGCCCTGAACACTGAAGCTTTCTTT

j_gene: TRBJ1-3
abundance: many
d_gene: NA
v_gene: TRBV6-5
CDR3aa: CASSYSIIRGGSGNTIYF
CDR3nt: TGTGCCAGCAGTTACTCGATTATTCGGGGTGGCTCTGGAAACACCATATATTTT

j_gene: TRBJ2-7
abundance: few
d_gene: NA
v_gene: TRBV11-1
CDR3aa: CASSSYRDYEQYF
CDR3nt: TGTGCCAGCAGCTCTTACAGAGACTACGAGCAGTACTTC

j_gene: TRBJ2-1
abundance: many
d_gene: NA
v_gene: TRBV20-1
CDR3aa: CSAMDYSSYNEQFF
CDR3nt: TGCAGTGCCATGGACTATTCCTCCTACAATGAGCAGTTCTTC

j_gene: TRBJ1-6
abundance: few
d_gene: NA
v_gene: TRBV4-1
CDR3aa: CASSAEGRAYSPLHF
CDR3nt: TGCGCCAGCAGCGCGGAGGGCAGGGCGTATTCACCCCTCCACTTT

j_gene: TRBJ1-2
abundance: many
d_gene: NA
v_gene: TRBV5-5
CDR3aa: CASSLAVGPLVYGYTF
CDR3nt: TGTGCCAGCAGCTTGGCGGTGGGCCCACTGGTCTATGGCTACACCTTC

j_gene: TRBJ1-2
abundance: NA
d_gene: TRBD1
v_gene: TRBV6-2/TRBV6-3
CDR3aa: CASSYSSPAGGGYTF
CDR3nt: TGTGCCAGCAGTTACTCATCGCCGGCAGGGGGAGGCTACACCTTC

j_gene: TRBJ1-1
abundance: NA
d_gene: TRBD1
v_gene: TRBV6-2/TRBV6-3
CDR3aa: CASRADRGNTEAFF
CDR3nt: TGTGCCAGCAGGGCGGACAGGGGAAACACTGAAGCTTTCTTT

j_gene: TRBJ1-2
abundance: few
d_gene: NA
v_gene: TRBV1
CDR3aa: CTSSHNYGYTF
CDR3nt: TGCACCAGCAGCCATAACTATGGCTACACCTTC

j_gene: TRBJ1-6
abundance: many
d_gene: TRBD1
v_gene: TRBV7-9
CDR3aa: CASSSRQGVSSPLHF
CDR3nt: TGTGCCAGCAGCTCCCGACAGGGGGTCAGTTCACCCCTCCACTTT

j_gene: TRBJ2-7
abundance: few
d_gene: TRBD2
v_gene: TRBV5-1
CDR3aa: CASSLGTSGGNQYF
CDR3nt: TGCGCCAGCAGCCTCGGGACTAGCGGCGGAAATCAGTACTTC

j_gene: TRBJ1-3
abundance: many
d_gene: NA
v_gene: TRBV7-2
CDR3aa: CASSLGQENTIYF
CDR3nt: TGTGCCAGCAGCTTAGGACAGGAAAACACCATATATTTT

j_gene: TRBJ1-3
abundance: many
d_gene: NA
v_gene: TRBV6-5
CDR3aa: CASSYTITTSSGNTIYF
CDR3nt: TGTGCCAGCAGTTACACTATAACGACCAGCTCTGGAAACACCATATATTTT